This T cell receptor beta chain was profiled in a study of blood T cell repertoires in COVID-19. Across the whole study: The study drew acute and convalescent COVID-19 samples from the United States, Italy and Spain. T cells, B-cell-depleted T cells, or PBMCs supplied cDNA or gDNA.

The CDR3 covers 16 residues. Trimming at V came to 2 bases and at J to 0 bases, leaving 2 bases not matched to a gene. In germline, CDR1 is SGHRS, CDR2 YFSETQ. Original handling: Estimates of nucleated cell counts were drawn from the amplification of reference gene primers. Some clones are missing from TCRdb's copy, which holds only in-frame ones; the method was immunoSEQ multiplex PCR. Clonal size and the V and J genes are those of that table, whereas D and trimming came from the DNA. The repertoire consists of roughly 250,000 clones, with 80% to 90% occurring once and the leading ten covering about 12%.

The source is a woman aged 25-40 years with COVID-19, enrolled during active disease. V gene TRBV5-1 combines with J gene TRBJ2-2, with 9 bases identical to TRBD2. The material sequenced was peripheral blood. CDR3 DNA: TGCGCCAGCAGCTTTCCTAGCGGGGCGAACACCGGGGAGCTGTTTTTT. As protein: CASSFPSGANTGELFF.